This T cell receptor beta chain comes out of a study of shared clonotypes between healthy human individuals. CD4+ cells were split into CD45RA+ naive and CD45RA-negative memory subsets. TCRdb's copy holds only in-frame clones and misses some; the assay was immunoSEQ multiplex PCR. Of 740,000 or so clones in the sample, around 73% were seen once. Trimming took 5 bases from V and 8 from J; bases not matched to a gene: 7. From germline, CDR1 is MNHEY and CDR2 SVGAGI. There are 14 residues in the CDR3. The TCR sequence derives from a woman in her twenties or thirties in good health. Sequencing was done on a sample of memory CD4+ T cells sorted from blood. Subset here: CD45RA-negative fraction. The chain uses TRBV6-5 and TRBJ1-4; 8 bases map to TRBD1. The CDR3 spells CASSNRGISEKLFF. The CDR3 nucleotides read TGTGCCAGCAGTAACAGGGGGATATCCGAAAAACTGTTTTTT.